What follows describes a single T cell receptor (beta chain). Its specificity is not known. TCRdb called the RACE reads again in MiXCR, with one record for every CDR3 protein. The sample includes approximately 400,000 distinct CDR3 sequences, more than 4.5% of them seen just once. The sample's time point: patch test 1, 2 weeks after DPC sensitization. The treatment denotes: therapeutic diphenylcyclopropenone sensitization with weekly scalp DPC. These data originate in a study of human T cells and chemical hapten exposure. Study-wide context: Minor volume differences among pooled libraries chiefly drove per-sample TCR yield variation.

Study-wide findings and caveats: Relative to controls, expanded TCRs formed significantly more large CDR3 similarity clusters. TCRs exceeding a frequency of 1 in 1000 stayed unchanged under DPC sensitization.

The material sequenced was whole blood, taken in connection with sensitization to the hapten diphenylcyclopropenone (DPC). The clonotype was recovered from a woman between 45 and 60 years old with alopecia areata. Some clones in this sample may be carry-over from other donors' samples.

CDR3 loop: CASSLRELGTDTQYF. CDR3 nucleotides: TGTGCCAGCAGCTTGAGGGAACTCGGAACAGATACGCAGTATTTT. The V and J genes are TRBV7-8 and TRBJ2-3, with TRBD2 as a possible D gene (5 bases). This CDR3 is 15 amino acids long. Trimming cost V 3 bases and J 3 bases, with 13 bases left between them. CDR1 is SGHVS, CDR2 FQNEAQ, per germline.